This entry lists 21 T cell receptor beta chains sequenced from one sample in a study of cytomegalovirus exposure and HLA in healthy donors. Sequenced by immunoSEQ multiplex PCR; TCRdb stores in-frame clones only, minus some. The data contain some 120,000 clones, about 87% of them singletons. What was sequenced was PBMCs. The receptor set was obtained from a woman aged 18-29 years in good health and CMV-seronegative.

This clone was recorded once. For the CDR3, the DNA is TGTGCCAGCAGCTTGGCGAGTGGCGGGAGGTACACCGGGGAGCTGTTTTTT. The encoded protein is CASSLASGGRYTGELFF. The chain links TRBV5-8 to TRBJ2-2; 8 nucleotides agree with TRBD2. Germline V CDR1 and CDR2: SGHTS, YDEGEE. The CDR3 covers 17 residues. V was pared by 0 bases and J by 3 bases, with 7 bases of the junction left unmatched. The full variable domain, its missing parts supplied by reference TRBV5-8 and TRBJ2-2, is EAGVTQSPTHLIKTRGQQATLRCSPISGHTSVYWYQQALGLGLQFLLWYDEGEERNRGNFPPRFSGRQFPNYSSELNVNALELEDSALYLCASSLASGGRYTGELFFGEGSRLTVL.

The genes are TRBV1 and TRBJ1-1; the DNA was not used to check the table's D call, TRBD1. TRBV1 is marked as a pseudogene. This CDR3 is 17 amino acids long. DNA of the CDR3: TGCACCAGCAGCCAAGCCATGGGGGGACAGCCGAACACTGAAGCTTTCTTT. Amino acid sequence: CTSSQAMGGQPNTEAFF.

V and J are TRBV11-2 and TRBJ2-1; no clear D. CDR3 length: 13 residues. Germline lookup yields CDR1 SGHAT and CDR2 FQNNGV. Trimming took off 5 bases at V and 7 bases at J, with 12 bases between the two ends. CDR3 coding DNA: TGTGCCAGCAGCGCGGTCGTCTTAAATGAGCAGTTCTTC. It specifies CASSAVVLNEQFF.

The CDR3 sequence is CASSFDRGPGNTIYF. DNA for the CDR3: TGCGCCAGCAGCTTCGACAGGGGGCCGGGAAACACCATATATTTT. V and J are TRBV5-1 and TRBJ1-3; 10 nucleotides align to TRBD1. This CDR3 comprises 15 residues. V dropped 2 bases and J dropped 4; count of bases not matched to a gene: 3. Germline V lookup: CDR1 SGHRS, CDR2 YFSETQ.

The DNA for the CDR3 is TGTGCCAGCAGCTCCCGTGGACAGGATTATGGCTACACCTTC. This codes for CASSSRGQDYGYTF. The V call is TRBV7-9, the J call TRBJ1-2; 7 positions agree with TRBD1. In germline, CDR1 is SEHNR, CDR2 FQNEAQ (reference sequence). Trimming cost V 4 bases and J 5 bases; bases outside gene matches: 7. The length of the CDR3 is 14 residues.

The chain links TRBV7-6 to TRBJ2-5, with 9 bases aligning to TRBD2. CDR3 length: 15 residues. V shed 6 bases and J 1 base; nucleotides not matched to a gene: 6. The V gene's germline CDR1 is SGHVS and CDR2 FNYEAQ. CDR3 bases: TGTGCCAGCAGACTTACTAGCGGGTTCCAAGAGACCCAGTACTTC. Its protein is CASRLTSGFQETQYF.

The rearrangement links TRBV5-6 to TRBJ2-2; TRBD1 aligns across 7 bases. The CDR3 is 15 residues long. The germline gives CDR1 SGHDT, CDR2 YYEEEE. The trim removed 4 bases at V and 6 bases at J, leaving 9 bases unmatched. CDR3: CASSHGRGRAGELFF. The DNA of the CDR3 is TGTGCCAGCAGCCACGGTAGGGGGCGCGCCGGGGAGCTGTTTTTT.

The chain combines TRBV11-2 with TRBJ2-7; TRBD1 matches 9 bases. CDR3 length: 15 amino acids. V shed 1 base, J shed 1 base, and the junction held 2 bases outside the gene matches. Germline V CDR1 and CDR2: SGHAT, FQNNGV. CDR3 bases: TGTGCCAGCAGCTTAGTGGACAGGGGATCCTACGAGCAGTACTTC. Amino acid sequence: CASSLVDRGSYEQYF.

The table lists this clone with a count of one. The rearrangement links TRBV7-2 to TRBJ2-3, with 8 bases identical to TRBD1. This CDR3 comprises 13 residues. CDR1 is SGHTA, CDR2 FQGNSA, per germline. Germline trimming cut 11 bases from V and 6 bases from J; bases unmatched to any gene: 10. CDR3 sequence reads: CAAQDRATDTQYF. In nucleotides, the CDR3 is TGTGCCGCCCAGGACAGGGCAACTGATACGCAGTATTTT.

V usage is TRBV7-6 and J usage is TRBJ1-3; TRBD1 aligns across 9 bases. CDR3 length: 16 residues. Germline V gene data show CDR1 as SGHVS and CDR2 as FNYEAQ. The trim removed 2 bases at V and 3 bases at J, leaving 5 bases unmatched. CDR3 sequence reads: CASSLLGTGIGNTIYF. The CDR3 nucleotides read TGTGCCAGCAGCTTATTGGGGACAGGGATTGGAAACACCATATATTTT.

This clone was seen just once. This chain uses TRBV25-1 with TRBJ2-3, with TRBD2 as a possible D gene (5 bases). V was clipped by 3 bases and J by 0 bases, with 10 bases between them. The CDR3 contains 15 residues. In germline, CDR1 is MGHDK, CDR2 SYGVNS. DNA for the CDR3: TGTGCCAGCAGTGATACCCGAGGGAGCACAGATACGCAGTATTTT. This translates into CASSDTRGSTDTQYF.

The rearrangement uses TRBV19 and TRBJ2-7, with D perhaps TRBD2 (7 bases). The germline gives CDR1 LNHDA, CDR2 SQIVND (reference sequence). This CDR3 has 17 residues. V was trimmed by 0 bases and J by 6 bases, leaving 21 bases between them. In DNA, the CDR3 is TGTGCCAGTAGTATAGATCGGGTCCTAGCGGAAGGGGGCGAGCAGTACTTC. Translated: CASSIDRVLAEGGEQYF.

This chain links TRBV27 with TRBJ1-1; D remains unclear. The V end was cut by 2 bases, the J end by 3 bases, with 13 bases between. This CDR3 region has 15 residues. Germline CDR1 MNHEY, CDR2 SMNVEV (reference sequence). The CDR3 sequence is CASSLGSRGHTEAFF. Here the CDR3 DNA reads TGTGCCAGCAGTTTAGGCAGTAGAGGGCACACTGAAGCTTTCTTT.

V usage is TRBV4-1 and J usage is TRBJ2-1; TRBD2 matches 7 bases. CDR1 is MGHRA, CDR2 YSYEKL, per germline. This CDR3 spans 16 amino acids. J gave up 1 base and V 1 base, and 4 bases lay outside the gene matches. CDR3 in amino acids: CASSQALAVSYNEQFF. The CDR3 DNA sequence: TGCGCCAGCAGCCAAGCGCTAGCGGTGTCCTACAATGAGCAGTTCTTC.

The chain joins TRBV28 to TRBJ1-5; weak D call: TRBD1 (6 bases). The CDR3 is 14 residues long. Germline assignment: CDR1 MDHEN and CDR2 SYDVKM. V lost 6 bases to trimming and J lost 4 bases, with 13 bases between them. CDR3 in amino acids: CASRAGGMNQPQHF. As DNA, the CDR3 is TGTGCCAGCAGGGCGGGGGGCATGAATCAGCCCCAGCATTTT.

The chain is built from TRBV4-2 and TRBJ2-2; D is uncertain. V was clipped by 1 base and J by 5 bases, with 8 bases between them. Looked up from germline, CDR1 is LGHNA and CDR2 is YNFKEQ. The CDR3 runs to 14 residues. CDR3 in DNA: TGTGCCAGCAGCCAAGCTCGGGTTACCGGGGAGCTGTTTTTT. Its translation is CASSQARVTGELFF.

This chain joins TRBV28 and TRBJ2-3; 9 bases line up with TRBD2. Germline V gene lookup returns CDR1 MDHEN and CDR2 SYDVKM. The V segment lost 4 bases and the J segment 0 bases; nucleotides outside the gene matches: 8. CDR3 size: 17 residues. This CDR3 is CASSSAGGAASTDTQYF. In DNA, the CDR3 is TGTGCCAGCAGTTCCGCGGGGGGGGCAGCGAGCACAGATACGCAGTATTTT.

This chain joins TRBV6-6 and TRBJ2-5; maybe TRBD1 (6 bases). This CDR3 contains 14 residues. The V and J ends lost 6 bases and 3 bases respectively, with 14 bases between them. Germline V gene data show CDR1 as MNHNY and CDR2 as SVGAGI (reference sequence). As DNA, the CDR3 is TGTGCCAGCAGGGATAACCGGGACAAAGAGACCCAGTACTTC. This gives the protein CASRDNRDKETQYF.

CDR3 coding DNA: TGTGCCAGCAGTGGACCCTACGGGAAAGGCACTGAAGCTTTCTTT. Translating it yields CASSGPYGKGTEAFF. V and J are TRBV6-1 and TRBJ1-1; D is ambiguous. This CDR3 spans 15 amino acids. The V gene's germline CDR1 is MNHNS and CDR2 SASEGT. Trimming cost V 4 bases and J 4 bases, with 16 bases left between them.

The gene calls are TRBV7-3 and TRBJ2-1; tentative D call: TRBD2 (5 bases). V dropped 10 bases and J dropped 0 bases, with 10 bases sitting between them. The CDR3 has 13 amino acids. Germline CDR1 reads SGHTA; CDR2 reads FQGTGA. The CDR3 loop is CATATSSYNEQFF. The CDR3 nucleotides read TGTGCCACCGCTACTAGCTCCTACAATGAGCAGTTCTTC.

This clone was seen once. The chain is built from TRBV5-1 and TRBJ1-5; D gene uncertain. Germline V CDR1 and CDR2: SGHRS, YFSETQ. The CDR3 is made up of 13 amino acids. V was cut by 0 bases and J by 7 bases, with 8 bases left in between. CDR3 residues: CASSLETGQPQHF. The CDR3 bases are TGCGCCAGCAGCTTGGAGACCGGGCAGCCCCAGCATTTT.